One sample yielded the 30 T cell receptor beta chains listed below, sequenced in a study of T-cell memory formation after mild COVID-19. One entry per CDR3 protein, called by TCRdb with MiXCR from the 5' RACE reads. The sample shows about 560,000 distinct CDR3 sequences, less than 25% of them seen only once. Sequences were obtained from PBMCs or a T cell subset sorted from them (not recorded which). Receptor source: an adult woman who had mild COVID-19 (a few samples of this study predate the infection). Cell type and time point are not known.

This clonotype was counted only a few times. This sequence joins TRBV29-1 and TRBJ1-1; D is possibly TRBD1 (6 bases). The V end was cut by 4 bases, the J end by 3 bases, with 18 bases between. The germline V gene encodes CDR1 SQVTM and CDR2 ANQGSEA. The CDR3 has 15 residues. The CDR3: CSVVARGPGYTEAFF. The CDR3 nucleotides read TGCAGCGTTGTGGCCAGGGGACCTGGGTACACTGAAGCTTTCTTT.

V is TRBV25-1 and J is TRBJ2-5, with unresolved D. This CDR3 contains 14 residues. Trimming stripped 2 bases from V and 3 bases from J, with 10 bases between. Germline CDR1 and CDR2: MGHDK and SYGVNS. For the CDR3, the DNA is TGTGCCAGCAGTGAAAACGGTTCCGAAGAGACCCAGTACTTC. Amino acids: CASSENGSEETQYF.

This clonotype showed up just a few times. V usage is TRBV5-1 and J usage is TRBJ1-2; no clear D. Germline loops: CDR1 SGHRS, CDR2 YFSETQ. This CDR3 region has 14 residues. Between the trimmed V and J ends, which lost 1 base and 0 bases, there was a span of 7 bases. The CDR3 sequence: CASSLYGANYGYTF. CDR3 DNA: TGCGCCAGCAGCTTGTACGGGGCTAACTATGGCTACACCTTC.

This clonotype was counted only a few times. DNA of the CDR3: TGTGCCATCAGTGACCCCGGGACTGGCCTCTTCAATGAGCAGTTCTTC. It codes for CAISDPGTGLFNEQFF. The V gene is TRBV10-3, the J gene TRBJ2-1, with D maybe TRBD2 (6 bases). The V gene lost 3 bases and the J gene lost 6 bases, with 18 bases spanning the gap. Per the germline V gene, CDR1 is ENHRY and CDR2 is SYGVKD. CDR3 length: 16 residues.

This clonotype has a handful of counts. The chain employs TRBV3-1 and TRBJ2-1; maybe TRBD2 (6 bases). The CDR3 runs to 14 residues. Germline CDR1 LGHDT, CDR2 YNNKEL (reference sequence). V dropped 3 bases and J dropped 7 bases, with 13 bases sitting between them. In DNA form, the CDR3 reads TGTGCCAGCAGCCATTCCAGTGGAGGGAATGAGCAGTTCTTC. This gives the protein CASSHSSGGNEQFF.

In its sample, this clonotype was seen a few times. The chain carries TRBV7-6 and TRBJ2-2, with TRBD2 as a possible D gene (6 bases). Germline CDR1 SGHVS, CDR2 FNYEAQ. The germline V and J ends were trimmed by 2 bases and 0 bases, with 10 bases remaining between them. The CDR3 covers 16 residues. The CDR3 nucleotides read TGTGCCAGCAGCTTATACGGGGGAACGAACACCGGGGAGCTGTTTTTT. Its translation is CASSLYGGTNTGELFF.

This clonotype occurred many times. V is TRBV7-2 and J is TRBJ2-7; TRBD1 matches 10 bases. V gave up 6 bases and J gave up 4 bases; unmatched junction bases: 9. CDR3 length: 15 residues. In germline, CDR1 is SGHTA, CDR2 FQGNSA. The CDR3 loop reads CASSIPGQGWYEQYF. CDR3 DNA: TGTGCCAGCAGTATACCGGGACAGGGGTGGTACGAGCAGTACTTC.

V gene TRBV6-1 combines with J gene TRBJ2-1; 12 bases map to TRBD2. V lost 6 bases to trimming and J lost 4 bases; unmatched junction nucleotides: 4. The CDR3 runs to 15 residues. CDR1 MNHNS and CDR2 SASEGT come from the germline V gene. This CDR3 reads CASRETSGGYNEQFF. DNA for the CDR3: TGTGCCAGCAGGGAGACTAGCGGGGGTTACAATGAGCAGTTCTTC.

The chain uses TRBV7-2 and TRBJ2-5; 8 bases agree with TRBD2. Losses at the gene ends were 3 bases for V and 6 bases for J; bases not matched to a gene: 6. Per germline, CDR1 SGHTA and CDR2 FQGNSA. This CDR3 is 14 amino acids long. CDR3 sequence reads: CASSFQGLAKTQYF. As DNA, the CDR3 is TGTGCCAGCAGCTTCCAAGGACTAGCTAAGACCCAGTACTTC.

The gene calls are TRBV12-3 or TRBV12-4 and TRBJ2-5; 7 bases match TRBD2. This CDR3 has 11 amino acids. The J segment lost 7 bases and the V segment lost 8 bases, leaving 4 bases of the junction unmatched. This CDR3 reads CASGTGGTQYF. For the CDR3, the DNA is TGTGCCAGCGGTACGGGGGGGACCCAGTACTTC.

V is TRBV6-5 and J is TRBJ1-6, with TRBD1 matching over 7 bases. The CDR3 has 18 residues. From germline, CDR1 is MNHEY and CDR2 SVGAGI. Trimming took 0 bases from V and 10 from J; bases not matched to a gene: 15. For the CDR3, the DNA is TGTGCCAGCAGTTACTCGAAACCCGTCCTAGGGGGCGCGTCACCCCTCCACTTT. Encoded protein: CASSYSKPVLGGASPLHF.

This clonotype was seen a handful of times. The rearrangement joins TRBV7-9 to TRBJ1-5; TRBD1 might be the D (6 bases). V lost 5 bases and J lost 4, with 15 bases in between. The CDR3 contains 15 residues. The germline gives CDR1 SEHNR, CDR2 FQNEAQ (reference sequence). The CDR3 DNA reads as TGTGCCAGCAGCCCCGATACAGGGATTAATCAGCCCCAGCATTTT. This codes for CASSPDTGINQPQHF. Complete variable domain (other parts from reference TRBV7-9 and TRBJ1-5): DTGVSQNPRHKITKRGQNVTFRCDPISEHNRLYWYRQTLGQGPEFLTYFQNEAQLEKSRLLSDRFSAERPKGSFSTLEIQRTEQGDSAMYLCASSPDTGINQPQHFGDGTRLSIL.

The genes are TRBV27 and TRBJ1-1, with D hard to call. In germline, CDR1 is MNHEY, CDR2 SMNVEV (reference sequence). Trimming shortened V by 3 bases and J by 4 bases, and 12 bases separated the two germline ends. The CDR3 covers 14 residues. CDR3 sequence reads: CASSLAREGTEAFF. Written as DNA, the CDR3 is TGTGCCAGCAGTTTGGCGCGGGAGGGCACTGAAGCTTTCTTT.

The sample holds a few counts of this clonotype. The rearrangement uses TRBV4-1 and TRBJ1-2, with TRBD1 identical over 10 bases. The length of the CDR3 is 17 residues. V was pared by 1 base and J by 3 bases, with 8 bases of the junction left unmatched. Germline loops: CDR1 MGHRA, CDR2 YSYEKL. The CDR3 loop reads CASSQVDRGRSDYGYTF. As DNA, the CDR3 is TGCGCCAGCAGCCAAGTCGACAGGGGGCGATCCGACTATGGCTACACCTTC.

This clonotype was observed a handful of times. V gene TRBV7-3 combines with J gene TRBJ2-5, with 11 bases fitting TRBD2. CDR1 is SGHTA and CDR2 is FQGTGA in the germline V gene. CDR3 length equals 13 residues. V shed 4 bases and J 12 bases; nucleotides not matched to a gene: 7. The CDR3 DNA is TGTGCCAGCAGCTCCGGGACTAGCGGTCCCAAGTACTTC. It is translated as CASSSGTSGPKYF.

The CDR3 loop is CSAPRTGANTEAFF. As DNA, the CDR3 is TGCAGTGCCCCTCGGACAGGGGCTAACACTGAAGCTTTCTTT. The V gene is TRBV20-1, the J gene TRBJ1-1, with 9 positions matching TRBD1. The trim removed 6 bases at V and 2 bases at J, leaving 7 bases unmatched. Per the germline V gene, CDR1 is DFQATT and CDR2 is SNEGSKA (reference sequence). There are 14 residues in the CDR3.

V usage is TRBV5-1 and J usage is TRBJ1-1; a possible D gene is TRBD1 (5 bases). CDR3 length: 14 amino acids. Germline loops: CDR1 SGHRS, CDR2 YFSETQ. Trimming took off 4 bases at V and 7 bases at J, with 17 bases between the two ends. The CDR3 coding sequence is TGCGCCAGCAGCACCCGACAGCGATCGAGTGAAGCTTTCTTT. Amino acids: CASSTRQRSSEAFF.

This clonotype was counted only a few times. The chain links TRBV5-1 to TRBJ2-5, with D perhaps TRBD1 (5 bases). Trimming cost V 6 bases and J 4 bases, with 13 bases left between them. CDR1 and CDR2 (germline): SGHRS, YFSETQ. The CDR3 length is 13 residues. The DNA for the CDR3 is TGCGCCAGCACGCAGGGCCGGGCAGAGACCCAGTACTTC. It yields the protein CASTQGRAETQYF.

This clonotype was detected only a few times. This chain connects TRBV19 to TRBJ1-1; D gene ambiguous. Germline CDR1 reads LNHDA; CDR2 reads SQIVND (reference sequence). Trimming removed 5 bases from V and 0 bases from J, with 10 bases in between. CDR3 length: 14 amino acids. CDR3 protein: CASSPAELNTEAFF. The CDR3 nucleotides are TGTGCCAGTAGTCCGGCGGAGTTGAACACTGAAGCTTTCTTT.

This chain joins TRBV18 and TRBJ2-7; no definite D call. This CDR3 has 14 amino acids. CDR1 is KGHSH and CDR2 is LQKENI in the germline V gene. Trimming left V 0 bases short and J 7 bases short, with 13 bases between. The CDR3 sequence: CASSPPVGRNEQYF. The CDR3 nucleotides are TGTGCCAGCTCACCACCCGTAGGGCGGAATGAGCAGTACTTC.

Here the CDR3 DNA reads TGTGCCAGCAGCCCAGACAGGTCTTACGGTACGCAGTATTTT. Translated: CASSPDRSYGTQYF. V is TRBV7-2 and J is TRBJ2-3; a possible D gene is TRBD1 (6 bases). CDR3 length: 14 amino acids. V lost 5 bases and J 8 bases, leaving 17 bases between the germline ends. Germline V lookup: CDR1 SGHTA, CDR2 FQGNSA. The complete variable domain, with remaining parts taken from reference TRBV7-2 and TRBJ2-3, reads GAGVSQSPSNKVTEKGKDVELRCDPISGHTALYWYRQSLGQGLEFLIYFQGNSAPDKSGLPSDRFSAERTGGSVSTLTIQRTQQEDSAVYLCASSPDRSYGTQYFGPGTRLTVL.

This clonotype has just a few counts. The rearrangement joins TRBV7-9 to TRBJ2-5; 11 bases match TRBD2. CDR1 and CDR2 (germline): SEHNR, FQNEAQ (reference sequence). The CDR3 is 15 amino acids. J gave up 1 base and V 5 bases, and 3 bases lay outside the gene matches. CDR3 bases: TGTGCCAGCAGCAGGACTAGCGGGTCCCAAGAGACCCAGTACTTC. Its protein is CASSRTSGSQETQYF.

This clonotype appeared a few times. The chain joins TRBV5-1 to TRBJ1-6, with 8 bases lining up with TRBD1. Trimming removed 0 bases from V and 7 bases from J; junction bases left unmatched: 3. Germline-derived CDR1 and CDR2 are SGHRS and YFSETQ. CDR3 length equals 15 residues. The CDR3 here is CASSLGQGQNSPLHF. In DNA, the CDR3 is TGCGCCAGCAGCTTGGGACAGGGGCAAAATTCACCCCTCCACTTT.

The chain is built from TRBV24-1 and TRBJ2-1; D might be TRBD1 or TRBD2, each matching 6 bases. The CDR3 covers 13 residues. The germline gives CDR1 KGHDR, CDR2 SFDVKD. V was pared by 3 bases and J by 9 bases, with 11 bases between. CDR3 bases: TGTGCCACCAGTGATCACGAGGGGGGTGAGCAGTTCTTC. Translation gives CATSDHEGGEQFF.

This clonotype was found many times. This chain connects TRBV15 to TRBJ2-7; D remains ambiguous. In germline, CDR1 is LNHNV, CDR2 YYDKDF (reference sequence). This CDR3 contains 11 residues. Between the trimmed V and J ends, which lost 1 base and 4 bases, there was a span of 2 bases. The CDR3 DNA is TGTGCCACCAGCAGAGGGTACGAGCAGTACTTC. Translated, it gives CATSRGYEQYF.

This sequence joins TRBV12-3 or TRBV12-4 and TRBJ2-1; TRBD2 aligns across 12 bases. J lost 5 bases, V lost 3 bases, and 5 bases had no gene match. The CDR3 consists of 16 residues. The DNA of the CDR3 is TGTGCCAGCAGTTTGGGGACTAGCGGGTGGGACAATGAGCAGTTCTTC. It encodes CASSLGTSGWDNEQFF.

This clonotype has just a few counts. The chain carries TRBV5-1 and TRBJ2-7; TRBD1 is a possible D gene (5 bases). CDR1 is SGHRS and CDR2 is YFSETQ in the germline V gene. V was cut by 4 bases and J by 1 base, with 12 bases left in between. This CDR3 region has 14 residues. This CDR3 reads CASSPGSSSYEQYF. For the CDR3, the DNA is TGCGCCAGCAGCCCAGGGTCCTCGTCCTACGAGCAGTACTTC.

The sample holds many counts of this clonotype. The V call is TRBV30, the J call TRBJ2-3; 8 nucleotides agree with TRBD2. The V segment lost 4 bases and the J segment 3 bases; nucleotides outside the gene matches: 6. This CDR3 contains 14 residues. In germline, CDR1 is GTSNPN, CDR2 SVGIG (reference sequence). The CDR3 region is CAWISGRATDTQYF. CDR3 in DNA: TGTGCCTGGATAAGCGGGAGAGCGACAGATACGCAGTATTTT.

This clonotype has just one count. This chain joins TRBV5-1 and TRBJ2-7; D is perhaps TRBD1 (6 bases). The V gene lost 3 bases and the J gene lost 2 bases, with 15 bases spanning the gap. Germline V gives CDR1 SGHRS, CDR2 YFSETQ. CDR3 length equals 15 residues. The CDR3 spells CASSWDTLDTYEQYF. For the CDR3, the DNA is TGCGCCAGCAGCTGGGACACCCTGGATACCTACGAGCAGTACTTC.

In DNA, the CDR3 is TGTGCCAGCAACCCACAGGGGGCGAAGAGTGAAGCTTTCTTT. Translating gives CASNPQGAKSEAFF. The J gene is TRBJ1-1, the V gene TRBV2; 9 nucleotides line up with TRBD1. The length of the CDR3 is 14 residues. The V gene end was trimmed by 7 bases and the J gene end by 7 bases; junction bases not matched to a gene: 10. Per the germline V gene, CDR1 is SNHLY and CDR2 is FYNNEI.